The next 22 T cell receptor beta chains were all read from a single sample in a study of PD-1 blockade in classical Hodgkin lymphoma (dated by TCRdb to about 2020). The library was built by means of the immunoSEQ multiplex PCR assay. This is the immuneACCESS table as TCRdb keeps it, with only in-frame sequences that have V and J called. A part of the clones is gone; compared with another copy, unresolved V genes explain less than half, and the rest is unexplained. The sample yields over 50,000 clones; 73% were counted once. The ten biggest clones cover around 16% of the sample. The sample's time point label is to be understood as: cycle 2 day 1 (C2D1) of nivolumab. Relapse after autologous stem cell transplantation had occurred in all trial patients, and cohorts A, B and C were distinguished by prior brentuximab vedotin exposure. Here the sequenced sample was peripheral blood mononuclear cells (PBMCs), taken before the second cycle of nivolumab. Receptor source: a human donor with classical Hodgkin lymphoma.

This chain's CDR3 is CASSPLNAYFYGYTF. CDR3 in DNA: TGTGCCAGCAGCCCTCTGAATGCGTATTTCTATGGCTACACCTTC. The rearrangement joins TRBV7-9 to TRBJ1-2; D gene ambiguous. CDR1 is SEHNR, CDR2 FQNEAQ, per germline (reference sequence). V shed 5 bases and J shed 4 bases, with 17 bases lying between them. This CDR3 has 15 residues.

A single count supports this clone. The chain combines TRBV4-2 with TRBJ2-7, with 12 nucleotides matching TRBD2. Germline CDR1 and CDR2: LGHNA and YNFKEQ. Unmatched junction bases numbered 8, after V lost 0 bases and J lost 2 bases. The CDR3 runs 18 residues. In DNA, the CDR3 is TGTGCCAGCAGCCAAGATTTCCCTAGCGGGGGGGCGGCCTACGAGCAGTACTTC. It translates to CASSQDFPSGGAAYEQYF.

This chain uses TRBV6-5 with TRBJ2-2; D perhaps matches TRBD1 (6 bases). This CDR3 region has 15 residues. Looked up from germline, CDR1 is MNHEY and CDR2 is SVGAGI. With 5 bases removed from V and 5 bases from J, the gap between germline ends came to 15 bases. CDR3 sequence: CASSAVPQGTGELFF. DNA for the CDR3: TGTGCCAGCAGTGCCGTTCCGCAGGGGACCGGGGAGCTGTTTTTT.

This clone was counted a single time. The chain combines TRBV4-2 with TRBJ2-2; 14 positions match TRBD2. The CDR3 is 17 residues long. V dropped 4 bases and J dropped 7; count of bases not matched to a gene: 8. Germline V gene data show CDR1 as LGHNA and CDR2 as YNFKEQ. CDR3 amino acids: CASSLGTSGGRIGELFF. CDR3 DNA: TGTGCCAGCAGCCTCGGGACTAGCGGGGGACGGATCGGGGAGCTGTTTTTT.

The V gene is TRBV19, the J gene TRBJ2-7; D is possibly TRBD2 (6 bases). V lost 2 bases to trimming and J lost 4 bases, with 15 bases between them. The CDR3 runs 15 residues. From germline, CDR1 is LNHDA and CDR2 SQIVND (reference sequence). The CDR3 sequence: CASSIRGLTIYEQYF. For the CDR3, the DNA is TGTGCCAGTAGTATACGTGGACTAACGATTTACGAGCAGTACTTC.

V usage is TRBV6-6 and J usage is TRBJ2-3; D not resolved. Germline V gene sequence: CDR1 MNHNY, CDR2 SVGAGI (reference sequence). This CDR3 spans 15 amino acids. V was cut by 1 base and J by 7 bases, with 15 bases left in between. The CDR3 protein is CASSYLADSSNTQYF. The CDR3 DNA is TGTGCCAGCAGTTACTTGGCAGACTCCTCGAATACGCAGTATTTT.

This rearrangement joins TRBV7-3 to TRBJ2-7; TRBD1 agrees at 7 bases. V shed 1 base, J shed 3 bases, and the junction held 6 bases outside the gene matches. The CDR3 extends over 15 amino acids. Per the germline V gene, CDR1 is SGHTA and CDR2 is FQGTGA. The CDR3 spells CASSLKPGQNYEQYF. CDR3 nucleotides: TGTGCCAGCAGCTTAAAGCCGGGACAGAACTACGAGCAGTACTTC.

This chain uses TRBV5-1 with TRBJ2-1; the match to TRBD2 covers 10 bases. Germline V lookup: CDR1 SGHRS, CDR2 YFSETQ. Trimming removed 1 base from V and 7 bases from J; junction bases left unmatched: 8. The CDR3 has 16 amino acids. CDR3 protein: CASSLQLAGVGNEQFF. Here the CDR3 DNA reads TGCGCCAGCAGCTTGCAGCTAGCGGGAGTGGGGAATGAGCAGTTCTTC.

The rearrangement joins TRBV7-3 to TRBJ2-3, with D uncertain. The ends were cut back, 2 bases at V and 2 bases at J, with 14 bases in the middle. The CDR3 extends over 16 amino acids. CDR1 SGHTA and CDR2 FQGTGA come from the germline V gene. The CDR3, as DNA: TGTGCCAGCAGCTTACGACCCTCATCCTTCACAGATACGCAGTATTTT. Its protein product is CASSLRPSSFTDTQYF.

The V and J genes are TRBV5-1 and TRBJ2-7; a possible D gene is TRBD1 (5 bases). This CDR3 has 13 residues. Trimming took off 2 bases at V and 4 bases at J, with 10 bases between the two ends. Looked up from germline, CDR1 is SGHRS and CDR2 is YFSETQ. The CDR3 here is CASSFTTAYEQYF. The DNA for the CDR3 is TGCGCCAGCAGCTTCACGACAGCGTACGAGCAGTACTTC.

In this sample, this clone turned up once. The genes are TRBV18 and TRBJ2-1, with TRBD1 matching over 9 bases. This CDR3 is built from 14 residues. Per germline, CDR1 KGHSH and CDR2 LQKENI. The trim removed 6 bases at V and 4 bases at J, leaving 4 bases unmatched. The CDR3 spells CASSTTGGYNEQFF. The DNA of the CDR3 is TGTGCCAGCTCGACGACAGGGGGTTACAATGAGCAGTTCTTC.

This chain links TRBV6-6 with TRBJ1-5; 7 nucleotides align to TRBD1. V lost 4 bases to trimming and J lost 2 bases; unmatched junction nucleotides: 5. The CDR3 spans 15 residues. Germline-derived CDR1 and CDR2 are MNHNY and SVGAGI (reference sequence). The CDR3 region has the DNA TGTGCCAGCAGTTTTGACAGGGATGGCAATCAGCCCCAGCATTTT. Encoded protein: CASSFDRDGNQPQHF.

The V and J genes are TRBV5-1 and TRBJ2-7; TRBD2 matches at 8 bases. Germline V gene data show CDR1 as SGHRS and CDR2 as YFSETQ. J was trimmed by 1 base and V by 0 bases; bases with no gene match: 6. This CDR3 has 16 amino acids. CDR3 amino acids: CASSLALTSGSYEQYF. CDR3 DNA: TGCGCCAGCAGCTTGGCCCTAACTAGCGGATCCTACGAGCAGTACTTC. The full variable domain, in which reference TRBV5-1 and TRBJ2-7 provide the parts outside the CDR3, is KAGVTQTPRYLIKTRGQQVTLSCSPISGHRSVSWYQQTPGQGLQFLFEYFSETQRNKGNFPGRFSGRQFSNSRSEMNVSTLELGDSALYLCASSLALTSGSYEQYFGPGTRLTVT.

The CDR3 sequence: CASSLVGTFNTGELFF. The CDR3, as DNA: TGTGCCAGCAGCTTAGTAGGGACATTCAACACCGGGGAGCTGTTTTTT. The chain employs TRBV7-2 and TRBJ2-2; weak D call: TRBD1 (6 bases). Germline values: CDR1 SGHTA, CDR2 FQGNSA. The germline V and J ends were trimmed by 1 base and 2 bases, with 11 bases remaining between them. The CDR3 covers 16 residues.

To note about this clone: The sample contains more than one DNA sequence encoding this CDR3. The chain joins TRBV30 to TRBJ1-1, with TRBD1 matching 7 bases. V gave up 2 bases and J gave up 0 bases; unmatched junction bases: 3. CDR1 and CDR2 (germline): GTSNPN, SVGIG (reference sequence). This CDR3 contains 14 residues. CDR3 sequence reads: CAWSWTGMNTEAFF. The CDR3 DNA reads TGTGCCTGGAGTTGGACAGGTATGAACACTGAAGCTTTCTTT.

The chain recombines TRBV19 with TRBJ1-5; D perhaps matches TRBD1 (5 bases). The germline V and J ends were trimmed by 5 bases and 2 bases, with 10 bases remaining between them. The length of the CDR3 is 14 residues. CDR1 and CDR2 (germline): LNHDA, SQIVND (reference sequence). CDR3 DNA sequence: TGTGCCAGTAGTGGGGCGATGGGCAATCAGCCCCAGCATTTT. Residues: CASSGAMGNQPQHF.

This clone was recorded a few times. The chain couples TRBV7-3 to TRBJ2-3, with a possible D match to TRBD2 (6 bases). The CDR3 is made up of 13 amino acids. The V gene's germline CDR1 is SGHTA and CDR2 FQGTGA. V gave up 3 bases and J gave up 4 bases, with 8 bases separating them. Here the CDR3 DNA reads TGTGCCAGCAGCTTCGGGAGCGCAGATACGCAGTATTTT. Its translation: CASSFGSADTQYF.

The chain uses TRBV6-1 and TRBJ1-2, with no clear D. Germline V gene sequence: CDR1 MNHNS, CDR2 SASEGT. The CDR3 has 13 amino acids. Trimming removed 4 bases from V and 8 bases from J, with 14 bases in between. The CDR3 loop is CASSVPSGSGYTF. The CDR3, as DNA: TGTGCCAGCAGTGTCCCCTCAGGTTCAGGCTACACCTTC.

Written as DNA, the CDR3 is TGTGCCACCCGGAGGGGAGACTACGAGCAGTACTTC. It specifies CATRRGDYEQYF. The V and J genes are TRBV10-3 and TRBJ2-7; possible D gene TRBD2, 6 bases. V was pared by 10 bases and J by 3 bases, with 13 bases between. The germline CDR1 and CDR2 sequences are ENHRY and SYGVKD. The CDR3 consists of 12 residues.

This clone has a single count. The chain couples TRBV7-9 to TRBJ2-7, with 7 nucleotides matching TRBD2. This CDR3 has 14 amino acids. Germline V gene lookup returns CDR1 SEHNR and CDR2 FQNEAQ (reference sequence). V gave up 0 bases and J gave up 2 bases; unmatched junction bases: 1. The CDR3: CASSLATSAYEQYF. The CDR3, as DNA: TGTGCCAGCAGCTTAGCTACTAGCGCCTACGAGCAGTACTTC.

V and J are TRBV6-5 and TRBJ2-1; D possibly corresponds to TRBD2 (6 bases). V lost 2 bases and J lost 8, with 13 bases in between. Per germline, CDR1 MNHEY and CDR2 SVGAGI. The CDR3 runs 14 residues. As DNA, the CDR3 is TGTGCCAGCAGTTACCTAGCGCTCTTGGATGAGCAGTTCTTC. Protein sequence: CASSYLALLDEQFF.

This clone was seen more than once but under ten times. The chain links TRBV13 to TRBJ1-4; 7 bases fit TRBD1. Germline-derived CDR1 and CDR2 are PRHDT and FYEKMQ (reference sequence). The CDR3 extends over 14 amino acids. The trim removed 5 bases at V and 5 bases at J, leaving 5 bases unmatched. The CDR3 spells CASSPRQGNEKLFF. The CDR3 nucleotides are TGTGCCAGCAGCCCTCGACAGGGAAATGAAAAACTGTTTTTT.